This TCR beta chain was recovered during a study of pediatric ulcerative colitis. Whole-study context: Ulcerative colitis patients had pancolitis or left-sided colitis, with confirming histology. Findings and caveats of the study: Clonal expansions reduced rectal repertoire diversity in acute severe colitis. No controls had the two rectal clonotypes shared by ulcerative colitis patients.

As regards this clone: Antigen: not known.

Up to 500,000 reads were sequenced per sample. Sequencing used immunoSEQ multiplex PCR; TCRdb keeps in-frame clones, though not all of them. Of 65,000 or so clones listed, approximately 87% are singletons. Trimming shortened V by 5 bases and J by 8 bases, and 15 bases separated the two germline ends. Germline CDR1 reads SGHVS; CDR2 reads FQNEAQ. The CDR3 covers 14 residues. The sequencing sample was made of blood. This clonotype originated in a boy under 18 with severe ulcerative colitis. V is TRBV7-8 and J is TRBJ1-4, with D possibly being TRBD1 (6 bases). The CDR3 region is CASSRTGYGEKLFF. As DNA, the CDR3 is TGTGCCAGCAGCAGAACAGGGTATGGCGAAAAACTGTTTTTT. The full variable domain, in which reference TRBV7-8 and TRBJ1-4 provide the parts outside the CDR3, is GAGVSQSPRYKVAKRGQDVALRCDPISGHVSLFWYQQALGQGPEFLTYFQNEAQLDKSGLPSDRFFAERPEGSVSTLKIQRTQQEDSAVYLCASSRTGYGEKLFFGSGTQLSVL.